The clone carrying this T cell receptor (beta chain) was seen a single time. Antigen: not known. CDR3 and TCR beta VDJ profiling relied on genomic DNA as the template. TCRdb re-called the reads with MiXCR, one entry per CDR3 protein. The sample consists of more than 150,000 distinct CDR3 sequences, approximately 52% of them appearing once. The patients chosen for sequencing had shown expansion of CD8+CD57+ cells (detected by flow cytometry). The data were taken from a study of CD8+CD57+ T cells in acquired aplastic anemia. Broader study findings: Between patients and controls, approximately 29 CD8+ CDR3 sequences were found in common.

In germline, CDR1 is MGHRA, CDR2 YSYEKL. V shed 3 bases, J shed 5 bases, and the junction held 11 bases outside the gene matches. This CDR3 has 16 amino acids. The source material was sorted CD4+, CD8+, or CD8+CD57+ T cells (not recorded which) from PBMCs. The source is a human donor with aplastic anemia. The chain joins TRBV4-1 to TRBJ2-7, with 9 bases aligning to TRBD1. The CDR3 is CASSQVQGAREDEQYF. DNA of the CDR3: TGCGCCAGCAGCCAGGTACAGGGGGCGCGTGAGGACGAGCAGTACTTC.